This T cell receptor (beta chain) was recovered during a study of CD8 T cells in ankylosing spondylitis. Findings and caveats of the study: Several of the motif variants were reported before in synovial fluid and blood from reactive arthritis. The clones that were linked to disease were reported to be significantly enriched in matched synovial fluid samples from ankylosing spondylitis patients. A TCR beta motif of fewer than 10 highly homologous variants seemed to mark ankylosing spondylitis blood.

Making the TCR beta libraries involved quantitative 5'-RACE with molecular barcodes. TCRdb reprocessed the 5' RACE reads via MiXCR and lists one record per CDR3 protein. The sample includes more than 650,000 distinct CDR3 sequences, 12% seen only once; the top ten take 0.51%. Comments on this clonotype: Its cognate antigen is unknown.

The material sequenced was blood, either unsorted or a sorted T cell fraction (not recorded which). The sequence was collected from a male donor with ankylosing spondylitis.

The CDR3 region is CASSLVVTGNTGELFF. Here the CDR3 DNA reads TGCGCCAGCAGCTTGGTAGTGACAGGGAACACCGGGGAGCTGTTTTTT. The V gene is TRBV5-1, the J gene TRBJ2-2; tentatively, D is TRBD1 (6 bases). The V and J ends lost 0 bases and 1 base respectively, with 10 bases between them. The V gene's germline CDR1 is SGHRS and CDR2 YFSETQ. This CDR3 comprises 16 residues.